Listed below are T cell receptor beta chains from one sample, sequenced in a study of tumor and adjacent non-tumor tissue in lung cancer. Each CDR3 protein is one row after TCRdb ran MiXCR on the multiplex PCR reads. The sample records roughly 220,000 distinct CDR3 sequences, around 70% being singletons. Sequencing used lung tumor tissue. All receptors come from a man aged 55 to 70 with non-small cell lung cancer. Each CDR3 is given with its conserved first and last residue. The D gene is left open where the match is weak. Some rows have no size entry. The others give once, few or many, or a class for an expanded clone.

D gene	V gene	J gene	clone size	CDR3 DNA	CDR3 protein
NA	TRBV20-1	TRBJ2-2	medium-sized	TGCAGTGCTAGTCTGTTCACCGGGGAGCTGTTTTTT	CSASLFTGELFF
NA	TRBV6-5	TRBJ2-7	NA	TGTGCCAGCGGCAATGAGGGAGTCACATGTTACGAGCAGTACTTC	CASGNEGVTCYEQYF
NA	TRBV5-1	TRBJ2-3	once	TGCGCCAGCAGCACCACAGATACGCAGTATTTT	CASSTTDTQYF
NA	TRBV6-6	TRBJ1-4	NA	TGTGCCAGTACCTTCCATGGGGGGAGAGGGGAAAAACTGTTTTTT	CASTFHGGRGEKLFF
NA	TRBV20-1	TRBJ1-5	NA	TGCAGTGCTAGAAAGGGACGGGAGAATCGGCCCCAGCATTTT	CSARKGRENRPQHF
NA	TRBV6-6	TRBJ2-7	many	TGTGCCAGCAGGGCTAACTACGAGCAGTACTTC	CASRANYEQYF
NA	TRBV11-2	TRBJ2-2	NA	TGTGCCAGCAGCCCGCGTGGGTTTCTGGGGGAGCTGTTTTTT	CASSPRGFLGELFF
TRBD2	TRBV19	TRBJ2-5	NA	TGTGCCAGTACCCCACAGCGGGGGGCCGGAGAGACCCAGTACTTC	CASTPQRGAGETQYF
NA	TRBV20-1	TRBJ2-1	few	TGCAGTGTTGCGGGACTCATGGGGGGTTACAATGAGCAGTTCTTC	CSVAGLMGGYNEQFF
NA	TRBV5-1	TRBJ1-1	NA	TGCGCCAGCAGCTTGGTCTTGACAGGGAACACTGAAGCTTTCTTT	CASSLVLTGNTEAFF
NA	TRBV5-4	TRBJ1-1	NA	TGTCCCAGCAGCTTGATGGCGAACACTGAAGCTTTCTTT	CPSSLMANTEAFF
NA	TRBV19	TRBJ1-2	few	TGTGCCAGTAGTACAGTCCCGACGGCTGGCTACACCTTC	CASSTVPTAGYTF
TRBD1	TRBV12-3/TRBV12-4	TRBJ2-3	many	TGTGCCAGCAGTCGCCGACAGACAGGGTTTGCAGATACGCAGTATTTT	CASSRRQTGFADTQYF
NA	TRBV6-5	TRBJ2-5	few	TGTGCCAACACTCCCGGGACCTTAGAGACCCAGTACTTC	CANTPGTLETQYF
TRBD2	TRBV6-5	TRBJ2-1	NA	TGTGCCAGCAGTTACTCGAGGAGCGGGGGGATCAATGAGCAGTTCTTC	CASSYSRSGGINEQFF
TRBD1	TRBV7-8	TRBJ2-3	NA	TGTGCCAGCAGCGTGGACAGGGTTAGCAATCAGTCCCAGTATTTT	CASSVDRVSNQSQYF
NA	TRBV5-4	TRBJ1-1	few	TGTGCCAGCAGCTATGATACAGGGAGGACTGAAGCTTTCTTT	CASSYDTGRTEAFF
NA	TRBV5-1	TRBJ2-3	NA	TGCGCCAGCAAGGGGCTCGGGGGGCACCAGTATACACAGTATTTT	CASKGLGGHQYTQYF
TRBD1	TRBV11-3	TRBJ2-2	NA	TGTGTCAGCAGCGCGGGACAGGGACCTACCGGGGAGCTGTTTTTT	CVSSAGQGPTGELFF
NA	TRBV6-1	TRBJ1-5	NA	TGTGCCAGCAGAGGAACGGGAGGTAATCAGTCCCAGCATTTT	CASRGTGGNQSQHF
NA	TRBV4-3	TRBJ2-3	NA	TGCGCCAGCAACCAAGATGGACTTCTAGCCGCGGCGGTAGATACGCAGTATTTT	CASNQDGLLAAAVDTQYF
TRBD2	TRBV11-3	TRBJ2-1	NA	TGTGCCAGCAGGCCTGGCGGGGACTATAATGAGCAGTTCTTC	CASRPGGDYNEQFF
NA	TRBV6-1	TRBJ2-3	NA	TGTGCCAGCAGTGAAGCGCTTCAGGGGTGGGATACGCAGTATTTT	CASSEALQGWDTQYF
TRBD2	TRBV7-2	TRBJ2-1	NA	TGTGCCAGCAGCTTAGCTGGGAGTAGCGGGATGAGCTACAATGAGCAGTTCTTC	CASSLAGSSGMSYNEQFF
NA	TRBV11-2	TRBJ1-4	few	TGTGCCAGCAGCCTAGATCGTGCCAGCCCGGAGGGACTGTTTTTT	CASSLDRASPEGLFF
NA	TRBV20-1	TRBJ2-7	NA	TGCAGTGCTAGAGGTGTGACTATCCTCGACCAGTACTTC	CSARGVTILDQYF
NA	TRBV11-2	TRBJ1-1	many	TGTGCCAGCAGTCTATATGGGCTGAACACTGAAGCTTTCTTT	CASSLYGLNTEAFF
TRBD1	TRBV4-2	TRBJ1-2	NA	TGTACCAGCAGCCGGGAGGACAGGGGGAACAGCTATGGCTACACCTTC	CTSSREDRGNSYGYTF
NA	TRBV29-1	TRBJ1-1	NA	TGCAGCGTTGAAGGTGATTCCGTTGAAGCTTTCTTT	CSVEGDSVEAFF
NA	TRBV28	TRBJ2-3	few	TGTGCCAGCAGTTTTTCAGGGAAAGATACGCAGTATTTT	CASSFSGKDTQYF
NA	TRBV20-1	TRBJ1-2	NA	TGCAGTGCAGAGGACAGCCCCCCTAACTATGACTACACATTC	CSAEDSPPNYDYTF
TRBD2	TRBV12-3/TRBV12-4	TRBJ2-2	NA	TGTGCCAGCGGTAAGGGACTAGCGGGATTCACCGGGGAGCTGTTTTTT	CASGKGLAGFTGELFF
NA	TRBV12-3/TRBV12-4	TRBJ2-2	NA	TGCGCCCCAACGGAAAGGGGAAACACCGGGAAGCTGTTTTTT	CAPTERGNTGKLFF
TRBD1	TRBV20-1	TRBJ1-5	once	TGCAGTGCTAGTAACCAGGGGGATCAGCACCATCATTTT	CSASNQGDQHHHF
TRBD1	TRBV11-3	TRBJ2-1	NA	TGTGCTAGCAGCCTGATACAGGGGAGCGACCAGTTCTTC	CASSLIQGSDQFF
TRBD2	TRBV20-1	TRBJ2-3	NA	TGCACTTCTCGAGCGGGAGGGCCGGGTTTT	CTSRAGGPGF
NA	TRBV11-1	TRBJ2-1	once	TGTACCAGCAGCTTATCTCGGCCAGTGGGAGGCAACAATGAGCAGTTCTTC	CTSSLSRPVGGNNEQFF
NA	TRBV20-1	TRBJ1-1	NA	TGCAGTACCAGATTACGTCAGAGGACTGAAGCTTTCTTT	CSTRLRQRTEAFF
TRBD1	TRBV4-2	TRBJ2-4	NA	TGTGCCAGCAGCCCTGGACAGGAGAGGAATATTCAGTACTTC	CASSPGQERNIQYF
NA	TRBV28	TRBJ2-1	NA	TGTGCCAGCAGTTTAGGTTCTCGTGAGCAGTTCTTC	CASSLGSREQFF